This T cell receptor (beta chain) was sequenced during a study of T cell repertoires in cytomegalovirus infection. This clonotype has just a few counts. CDR3 size: 14 residues. Losses at the gene ends were 1 base for V and 7 bases for J; bases not matched to a gene: 3. Germline CDR1 and CDR2: SGHDT and YYEEEE. TCRdb itself ran the reads through MiXCR, one entry per CDR3 protein. The repertoire has around 740,000 distinct CDR3 sequences, roughly 35% of them found once; the top ten carry 2.5% to 3.5%. The chain is built from TRBV5-6 and TRBJ2-1; 9 nucleotides agree with TRBD2. This sequence originates from a human donor in good health (CMV status not recorded). Some clones in this sample may be carry-over from other donors' samples. Sequences were obtained from PBMCs. The CDR3 loop reads CASSLPSGVNEQFF. Here the CDR3 DNA reads TGTGCCAGCAGCTTGCCTAGCGGGGTGAATGAGCAGTTCTTC.